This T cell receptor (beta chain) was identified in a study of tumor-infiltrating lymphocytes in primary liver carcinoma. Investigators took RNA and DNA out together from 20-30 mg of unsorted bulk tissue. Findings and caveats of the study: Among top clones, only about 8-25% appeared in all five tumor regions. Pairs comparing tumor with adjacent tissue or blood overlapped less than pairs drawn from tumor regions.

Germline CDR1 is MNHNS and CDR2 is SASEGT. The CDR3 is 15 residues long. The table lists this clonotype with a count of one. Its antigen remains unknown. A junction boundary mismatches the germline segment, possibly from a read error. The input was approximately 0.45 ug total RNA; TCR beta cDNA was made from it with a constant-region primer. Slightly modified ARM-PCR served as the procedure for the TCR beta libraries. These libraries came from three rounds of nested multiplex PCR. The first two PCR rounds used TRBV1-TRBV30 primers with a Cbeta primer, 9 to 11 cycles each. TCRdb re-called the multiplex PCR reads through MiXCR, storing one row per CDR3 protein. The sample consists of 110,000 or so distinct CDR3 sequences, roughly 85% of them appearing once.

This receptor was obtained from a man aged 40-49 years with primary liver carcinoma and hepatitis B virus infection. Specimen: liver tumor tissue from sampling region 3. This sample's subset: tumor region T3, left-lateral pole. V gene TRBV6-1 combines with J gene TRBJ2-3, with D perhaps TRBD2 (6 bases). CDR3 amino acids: CANSVRGNGADMQYF. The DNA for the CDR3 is TGTGCCAACAGTGTTCGGGGGAATGGAGCAGATATGCAGTATTTT.